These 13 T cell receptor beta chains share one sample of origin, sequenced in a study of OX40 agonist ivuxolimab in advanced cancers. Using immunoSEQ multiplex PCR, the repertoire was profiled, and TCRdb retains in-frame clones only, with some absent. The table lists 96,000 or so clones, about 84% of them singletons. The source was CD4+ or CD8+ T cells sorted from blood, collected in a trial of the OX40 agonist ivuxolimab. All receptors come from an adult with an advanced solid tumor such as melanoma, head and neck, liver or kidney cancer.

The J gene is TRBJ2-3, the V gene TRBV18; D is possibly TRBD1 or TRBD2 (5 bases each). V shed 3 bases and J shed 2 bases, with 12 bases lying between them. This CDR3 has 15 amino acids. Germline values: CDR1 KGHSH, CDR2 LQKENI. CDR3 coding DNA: TGTGCCAGCTCACCTCGGGACCAAAACACAGATACGCAGTATTTT. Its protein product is CASSPRDQNTDTQYF.

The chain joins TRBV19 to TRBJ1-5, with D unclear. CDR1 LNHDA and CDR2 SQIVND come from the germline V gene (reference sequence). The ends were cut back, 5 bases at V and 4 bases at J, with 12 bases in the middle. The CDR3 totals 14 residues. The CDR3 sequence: CASSSLQRNQPQHF. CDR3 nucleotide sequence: TGTGCCAGTAGTTCTCTACAGAGGAATCAGCCCCAGCATTTT.

CDR3 coding DNA: TGTGCCAGCAGCTTCCAGGGGGCGGACGAGCAGTACTTC. The encoded protein is CASSFQGADEQYF. The chain carries TRBV11-1 and TRBJ2-7, with 8 bases matching TRBD1. Looked up from germline, CDR1 is SGHAT and CDR2 is FQDESV (reference sequence). CDR3 length: 13 amino acids. The junction had 3 bases not matched to a gene; V was cut back by 3 bases and J by 5 bases.

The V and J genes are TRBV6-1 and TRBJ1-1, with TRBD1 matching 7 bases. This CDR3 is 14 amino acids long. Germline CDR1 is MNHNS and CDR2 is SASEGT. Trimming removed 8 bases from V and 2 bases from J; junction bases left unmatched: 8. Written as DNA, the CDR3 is TGTGCCAGCGATCGGCAGGGGGGTAACACTGAAGCTTTCTTT. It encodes CASDRQGGNTEAFF.

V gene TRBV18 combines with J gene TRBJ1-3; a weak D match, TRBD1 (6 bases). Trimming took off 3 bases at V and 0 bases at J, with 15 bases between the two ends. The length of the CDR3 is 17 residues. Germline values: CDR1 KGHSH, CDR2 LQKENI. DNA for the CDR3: TGTGCCAGCTCACCGAAACAGGGACCAAGCTCTGGAAACACCATATATTTT. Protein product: CASSPKQGPSSGNTIYF.

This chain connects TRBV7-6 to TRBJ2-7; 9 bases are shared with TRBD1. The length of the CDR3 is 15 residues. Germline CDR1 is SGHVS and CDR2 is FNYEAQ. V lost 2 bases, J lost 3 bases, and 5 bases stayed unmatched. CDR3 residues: CASSLNPGQGYEQYF. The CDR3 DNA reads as TGTGCCAGCAGCTTAAATCCGGGACAGGGCTACGAGCAGTACTTC.

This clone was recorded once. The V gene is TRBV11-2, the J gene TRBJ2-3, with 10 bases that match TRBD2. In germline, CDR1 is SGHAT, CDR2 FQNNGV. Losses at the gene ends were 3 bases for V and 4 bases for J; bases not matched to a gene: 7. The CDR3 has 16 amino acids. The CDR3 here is CASSFSAGGPSDTQYF. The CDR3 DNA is TGTGCCAGCAGCTTCTCAGCGGGGGGGCCGTCAGATACGCAGTATTTT.

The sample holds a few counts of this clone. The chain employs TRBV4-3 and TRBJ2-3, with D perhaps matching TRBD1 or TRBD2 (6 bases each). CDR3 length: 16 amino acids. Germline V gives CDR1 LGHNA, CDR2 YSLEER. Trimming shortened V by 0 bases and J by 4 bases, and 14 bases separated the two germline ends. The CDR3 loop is CASSQERGVGSDTQYF. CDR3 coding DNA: TGCGCCAGCAGCCAAGAAAGGGGGGTTGGGTCAGATACGCAGTATTTT.

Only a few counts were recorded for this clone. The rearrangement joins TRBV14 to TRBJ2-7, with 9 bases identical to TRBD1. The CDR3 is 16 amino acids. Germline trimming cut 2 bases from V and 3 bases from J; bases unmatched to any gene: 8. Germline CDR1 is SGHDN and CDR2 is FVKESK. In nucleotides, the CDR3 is TGTGCCAGCAGCCAACTGGGACAGGGCCAGAACTACGAGCAGTACTTC. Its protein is CASSQLGQGQNYEQYF.

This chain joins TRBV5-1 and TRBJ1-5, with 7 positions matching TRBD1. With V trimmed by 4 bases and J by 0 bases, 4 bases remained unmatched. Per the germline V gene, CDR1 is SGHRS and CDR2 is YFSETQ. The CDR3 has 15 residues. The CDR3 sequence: CASSLGGPSNQPQHF. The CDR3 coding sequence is TGCGCCAGCAGCCTAGGGGGCCCTAGCAATCAGCCCCAGCATTTT.

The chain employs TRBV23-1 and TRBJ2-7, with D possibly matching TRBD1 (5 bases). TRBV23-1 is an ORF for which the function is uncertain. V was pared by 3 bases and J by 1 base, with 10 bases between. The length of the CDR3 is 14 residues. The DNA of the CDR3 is TGCGCCAGCAGTCATGGTCCAGGGTCCTACGAGCAGTACTTC. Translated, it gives CASSHGPGSYEQYF.

The CDR3 loop is CASSYLTDYGYTF. CDR3 nucleotides: TGTGCCAGCAGTTACCTGACAGACTATGGCTACACCTTC. The V call is TRBV6-5, the J call TRBJ1-2; a possible D gene is TRBD1 (5 bases). V shed 2 bases and J shed 3 bases, with 7 bases lying between them. The CDR3 is made up of 13 amino acids. Germline values: CDR1 MNHEY, CDR2 SVGAGI.

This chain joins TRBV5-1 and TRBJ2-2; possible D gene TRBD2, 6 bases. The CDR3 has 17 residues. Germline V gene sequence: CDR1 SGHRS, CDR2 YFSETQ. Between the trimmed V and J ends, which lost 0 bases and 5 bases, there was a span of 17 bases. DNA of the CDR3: TGCGCCAGCAGCTTGGGCAGGAGGGCAACGTGGACCGGGGAGCTGTTTTTT. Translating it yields CASSLGRRATWTGELFF.